The clone carrying this T cell receptor beta chain was seen once. Its matching antigen is unknown. At the DNA level, this CDR3 is encoded by other sequences in the same sample as well. Produced via immunoSEQ multiplex PCR; TCRdb's table is partial and in-frame only. The data contain thousands of clones, approximately 85% of them seen just once; the ten biggest clones take up over 4.5%. This sample is part of a study of T cells and copy number aberrations in small-cell lung cancer. Limited-stage small-cell lung cancer patients underwent surgery between the late 2000s and the early 2020s. Donors were all either smokers or heavy second-hand smokers. Study-level points and caveats: Adjacent lung showed higher T-cell richness and clonality than tumors; density difference nonsignificant. Sequencing artifacts are a known risk, since all specimens were formalin-fixed paraffin-embedded.

Germline-derived CDR1 and CDR2 are MNHEY and SVGAGI. The V end lost 2 bases, the J end lost 4 bases, and 16 bases lay between the germline ends. The CDR3 runs to 16 residues. V is TRBV6-5 and J is TRBJ2-3; maybe TRBD2 (6 bases). The sequencing input was normal tissue next to the tumor. The source of this sequence is a woman aged 45-60 years with small cell lung cancer. The CDR3 coding sequence is TGTGCCAGCAGTTACCTGGTAAACGGGAGCCCAGATACGCAGTATTTT. Amino acids: CASSYLVNGSPDTQYF.